The T cell receptor beta chain under discussion was sequenced for a study of blood T cells in healthy people across ages. Every sample gave at least 6 micrograms of total RNA when it was extracted. This clonotype was detected only a few times. Germline CDR1 reads SNHLY; CDR2 reads FYNNEI. The CDR3 has 15 residues. The V gene end was trimmed by 7 bases and the J gene end by 1 base; junction bases not matched to a gene: 3. Next came a second PCR, run for about 7 to 12 cycles, which used a sample-barcoded 5' primer along with a J-beta primer mix. Each cDNA molecule received a tag from a template-switch adaptor that had 12 random nucleotides. TCRdb used MiXCR to reprocess the 5' RACE reads, holding one entry per CDR3 protein. The sample carries about 1,600,000 distinct CDR3 sequences, 35% to 45% recorded once.

The receptor was isolated from a woman aged 18-29 years in good health. The rearrangement links TRBV2 to TRBJ2-3, with TRBD2 matching 12 bases. The sample consisted of blood. The CDR3 DNA is TGTGCCAGCAATCGACTAGCGGGAGGCACAGATACGCAGTATTTT. It is translated as CASNRLAGGTDTQYF.